This entry features one T cell receptor (beta chain) sequence. Its antigen is still unknown. No per-base quality is available; no much larger clone lies one base away. Libraries were prepared through the immunoSEQ multiplex PCR assay. For the multiplex PCR, a mixture combining 60 forward primers for TCR Vbeta segments and 13 reverse primers for TCR Jbeta segments was used. A multiplex PCR assay on genomic DNA amplified the CDR3 region of rearranged TCR beta genes. On the Illumina HiSeq System, the amplified TCR beta libraries were sequenced as 87-base-pair reads. The study's own analysis went as follows. In a later analysis, tens of millions of unique TCR beta chains were counted across the approximately 620 repertoires, and roughly 10 million of these chains were shared by at least two donors. A nearest-neighbor algorithm error-corrected the raw reads and collapsed the reads into unique sequences, merging closely related sequences to remove PCR and sequencing errors. To assign V, D and J gene segments, CDR3 sequences were aligned to IMGT reference sequences. For a sequence to be retained, at least a six-nucleotide match to both a V gene segment and a J gene segment was required. Rearrangements were called productive when the CDR3 lacked stop codons and stayed in frame with V and J; all others were non-productive. Following IMGT convention, CDR3 was defined as the stretch from the second conserved V-encoded cysteine up to the conserved J-encoded phenylalanine. In an earlier analysis of some 550 of the donors, sequences lacking an unambiguous match to a single V gene segment were excluded. In an earlier analysis of roughly 600 of the donors, a V segment was called functional when productive rearrangements were above 56.7%, and segregating when the standard deviation between donors exceeded 5%. A statistical classification framework was developed to diagnose cytomegalovirus status using the catalog of TCR beta chain sequences. V and J gene assignment, in a later analysis, came from comparing TCR nucleotide sequences with IMGT/GENE-DB human TR gene sequences. A later analysis assigned CDR3 sequences and most-parsimonious VDJ recombination scenarios with the TCRdist pipeline. In a later analysis, each TCR beta chain was defined by its CDR3 amino acid sequence together with its V-gene family, and reads lacking a unique V-gene family were excluded. To address suspected cross-contamination and a sequencing artifact, a later analysis removed roughly 580 highly shared, low-generation-probability nucleotide sequences. For each public chain, a later analysis derived a clonal expansion index from normalized ranks of inferred template counts within each repertoire. In a later analysis, generation probabilities were computed with a VDJ recombination model fitted to out-of-frame rearrangements, and the resulting probabilities were checked against IGoR. In a later analysis, hypergeometric tests were used to score TCR-TCR, TCR-HLA and TCR-CMV co-occurrence, with a repertoire-size bias correction applied to TCR pairs. In a later analysis, false discovery rates were estimated by permuting HLA or CMV assignments 20 times. In a later analysis, co-occurring TCRs were grouped using DBSCAN, and TCRdist sequence similarity was added for clustering within HLA-allele-positive subsets. For co-occurrence clustering, repertoires with fewer than 30,000 or more than 120,000 public chains were excluded, along with 4 to 6 repertoires with anomalous nucleotide sharing. The table comes from immuneACCESS by way of TCRdb, which keeps in-frame sequences with V and J called. Part of the clones is missing from these tables; in studies checked, under half for an unresolved V gene and the rest for unknown reasons. V and J calls and clone size are given by that table; D and trimming were obtained from the DNA. Within this sample are some 130,000 clones, with roughly three quarters of them counted one time only. The ten biggest clones cover around 2.2% of the sample.

This sample is part of a study of cytomegalovirus exposure and HLA in healthy donors (dated by TCRdb to 2016 to 2017). Regarding the research as a whole: According to an earlier analysis of several hundred of the donors, about 179 million T cells yielded roughly 110 million unique TCR beta sequences and 276 Gb of sequence data. An earlier analysis of some 500 of the donors applied high-throughput TCR beta sequencing to assess whether each TCR beta V gene segment acted as functional or pseudogenic. The study combined high-throughput TCR immunosequencing, statistical association of individual TCRs with disease status, and machine learning to predict cytomegalovirus infection status. Among 300 to 500 genotyped donors of the cohort, an average of about 220,000 unique TCR beta nucleotide sequences was sequenced per donor, of which roughly 17% were non-productive. About 320 gigabases of sequencing data and tens of millions of unique TCR sequences were included in an early release covering roughly 600 HLA-typed donors. Rather than using new phenotypic data, the later analysis identified candidate immune exposures from TCR beta sequences and from how often those sequences occurred across donors. In a later genetic analysis, genome-wide SNP genotypes for about three fifths of the roughly 670 donors were used, and that subset was treated as a discovery cohort. Of the roughly 400 genotyped donors, approximately 83% fell in the genetic ancestry cluster associated with self-reported Caucasian donors. In addition to the first cohort of 666 subjects, a separate validation cohort of approximately 130 different subjects was used. Donor age, sex, ethnicity and CMV serostatus were collected together with the repertoire data. About five DR-DQ haplotypes were handled as single units for association and clustering, since linkage in the cohort was strong. HLA typing included class I and class II loci at four-digit resolution. The aim of the study was to test whether cataloging public T cell receptors could identify signatures of past pathogen exposure. To study patterns of TCR occurrence, a later analysis re-analyzed previously published TCR beta repertoires from more than 550 donors and added high-resolution HLA genotyping. The number of donors typed differed by locus, with roughly 629-640 for A, B, C, DRB1 and DQB1, about 500 for DQA1, about 610 for DPA1, and around 450 for DPB1. The study used immunosequencing to profile the T cell repertoires of hundreds of subjects and linked those repertoires to cytomegalovirus serostatus. Every discovery cohort repertoire had been produced on one sequencing platform.

The cohort consisted of more than 650 healthy bone marrow donors. At the time of sampling, all cohort members were nominally healthy, though unrecorded immune exposures were likely present. The donor was CMV seronegative and belonged to the group of over 300 seronegative cohort members. Every donor gave a peripheral blood sample, and the peripheral blood mononuclear cells from that sample were used for TCR beta sequencing. The Qiagen DNeasy Blood Extraction Kit was used to extract genomic DNA from the blood cell samples. The CDR3 runs 17 residues from the cysteine to the phenylalanine. Of the read, only the CDR3 DNA is kept; its 51 bases are in frame from base 1. The CDR1 and CDR2 encoded by the germline V gene are KGHSH and LQKENI. V is pruned by 5 bases and J by 2 bases, leaving 9 bases of the junction without a gene match. The investigation overall reported the following: According to a later analysis, parvovirus B19, influenza, CMV and Epstein-Barr virus appeared linked to several top co-occurrence clusters. A later genetic analysis reported fewer N-insertions in productive TCRs among donors in an Asian-associated ancestry cluster than the roughly 640-donor mean. In vitro tests confirmed that three of the cytomegalovirus-associated TCR beta chains recognize cytomegalovirus antigens. An association between a missense DCLRE1C variant and V-gene and J-gene trimming of TCR beta chains was found in a later genetic analysis and replicated in an independent cohort. Because HLA typing was unavailable for some donors at each locus, only the typed subset was used in association tests. In both the original and validation cohorts, the classifier was reported to diagnose cytomegalovirus status with high specificity and sensitivity. According to a later analysis, most CMV-associated TCR beta chains appeared to be HLA-restricted, and the HLA associations seemed to be driven largely by CMV exposure. The presence/absence analyses assumed that sequencing depth was roughly uniform across donors, and that assumption may not be true. In a later analysis, TCR association rates were found to vary across HLA loci, with the most associated TCRs seen for DRB1 alleles and the fewest for HLA-C alleles. CMV serostatus was the only immune exposure information available for the cohort. Correlated functional status among segregating V segments might reflect linkage disequilibrium, but an unknown experimental factor could not be ruled out. A total of roughly 160 TCR beta chains were listed by the study as associated with cytomegalovirus. In a later analysis, 15,000 to 20,000 TCR beta sequences were associated with specific HLA alleles at a false discovery rate of 0.05. A further reported finding was that TCR beta sequences accurately predicted the HLA-A and HLA-B alleles for most subjects in the first cohort. A group of highly shared sequence variants was considered likely to be a technical artifact of the sequencing pipeline. Because counts were too low, about 18 rarely observed V segments, including chromosome 9 orphons, were left out of the earlier analysis of approximately 500 of the donors. Most TCR sequences were observed very rarely across donors, whereas some public TCRs were present in many individuals. Only TCR beta chains were sequenced in this cohort, and the absence of alpha or paired-chain data limited detectable features. Some IMGT-functional V segments, including TRBV6-2 and TRBV6-3, could not be told apart with the 87-base-pair reads, so those segments were excluded. According to the authors, the approach could potentially be generalized to other disease states and immunological phenotypes. In a later analysis, HLA-associated TCR beta chains were found to be more clonally expanded and to have lower generation probabilities than equally common non-associated chains. Assigning TCR associations to individual alleles was difficult when HLA alleles, especially DR and DQ, strongly co-occurred. In an earlier analysis of approximately 600 of the donors, most TCR beta V segments were observed in productive rearrangements about 90% or about 30% of the time, broadly matching IMGT annotations.

Sequencing used PBMCs. The TCR originated in a man aged 25 to 45 in good health and CMV-seronegative. The chain was built from TRBV18 and TRBJ2-5, with 12 middle bases fitting TRBD2. The nucleotide sequence is TGTGCCAGCTCATCCGGGACTAGCGGGTCCACACAAGAGACCCAGTACTTC. Translated, it gives CASSSGTSGSTQETQYF.